This is a list of T cell receptor beta chains from one sample in a study of blood T cell repertoires in COVID-19. Repertoires were generated with immunoSEQ multiplex PCR, while TCRdb's copy carries only in-frame clones and drops some. The sample yields a few hundred thousand clones, about 91% seen once. Input material: PBMCs or T cells enriched from blood (not recorded which). The receptors shown here come from a human donor in a cohort exposed to, infected with or recovered from COVID-19 (not recorded which). The donor label of this sample is uncertain. Each CDR3 is given without its conserved first and last residue. Rows give clone size only sometimes, using once, few, many, or a class for an expanded clone.

>TRBV5-1|TRBJ2-7|.
ASSGGTGSDEQY
>TRBV25-1|TRBJ2-5|.
ASSASEGQETQY
>TRBV19|TRBJ1-5|.
ASSMGQGTRQPQH
>TRBV3-1/TRBV3-2|TRBJ2-7|.
ASSLTSGSSYEQY
>TRBV5-1|TRBJ2-7|once
ASSPRDRVVYEQY
>TRBV2|TRBJ2-7|.
ASSELRVGGFYEQY
>TRBV7-2|TRBJ1-5|once
ASSLGAGGYLGSNQPQH
>TRBV11-2|TRBJ2-6|.
ASSPRQGLAGANVLT
>TRBV14|TRBJ2-1|.
ASSRDSYNEQF
>TRBV7-9|TRBJ2-3|.
ASGGTNRTDTQY
>TRBV4-1|TRBJ1-1|once
ASSQSQYNTEAF
>TRBV12-3/TRBV12-4|TRBJ1-2|.
ASSRQSYGYT
>TRBV7-8|TRBJ1-5|.
ASSPEVLGGNQPQH
>TRBV30|TRBJ2-5|.
ALSLAGGETQY
>TRBV6-1|TRBJ2-3|.
ASSEADRGTDTQY
>TRBV24-1|TRBJ1-2|.
ATSDPGQHYGYT
>TRBV4-1|TRBJ2-7|.
ASSQDERYEQY
>TRBV7-9|TRBJ1-3|.
ASSRVTGGSGNTIY